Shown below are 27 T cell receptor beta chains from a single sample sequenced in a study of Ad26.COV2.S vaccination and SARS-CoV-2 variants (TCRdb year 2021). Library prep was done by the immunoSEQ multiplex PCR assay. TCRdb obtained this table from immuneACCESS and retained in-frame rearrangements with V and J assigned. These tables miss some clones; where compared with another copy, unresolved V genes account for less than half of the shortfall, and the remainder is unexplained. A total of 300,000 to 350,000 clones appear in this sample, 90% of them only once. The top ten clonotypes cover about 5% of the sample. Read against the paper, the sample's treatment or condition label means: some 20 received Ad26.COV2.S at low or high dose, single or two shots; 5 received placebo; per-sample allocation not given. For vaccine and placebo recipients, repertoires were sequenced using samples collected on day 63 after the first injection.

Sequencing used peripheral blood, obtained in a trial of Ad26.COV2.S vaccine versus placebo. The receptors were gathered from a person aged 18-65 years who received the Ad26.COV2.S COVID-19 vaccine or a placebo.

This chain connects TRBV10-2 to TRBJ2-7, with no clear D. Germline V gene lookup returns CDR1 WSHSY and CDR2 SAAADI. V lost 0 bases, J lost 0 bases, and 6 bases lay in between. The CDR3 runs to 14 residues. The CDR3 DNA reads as TGCGCCAGCAGTGAGTCGGAGAACTCCTACGAGCAGTACTTC. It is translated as CASSESENSYEQYF.

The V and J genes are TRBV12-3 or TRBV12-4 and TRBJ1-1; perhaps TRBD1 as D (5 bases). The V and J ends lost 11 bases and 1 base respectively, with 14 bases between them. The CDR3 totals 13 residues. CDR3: CAGARTGNTEAFF. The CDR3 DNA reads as TGTGCCGGGGCCCGGACGGGGAACACTGAAGCTTTCTTT.

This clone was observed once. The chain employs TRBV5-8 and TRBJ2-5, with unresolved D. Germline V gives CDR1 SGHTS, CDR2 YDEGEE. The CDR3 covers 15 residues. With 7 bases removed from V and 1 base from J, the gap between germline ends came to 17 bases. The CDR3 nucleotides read TGTGCCAGCTCACTGAAAAGCCCTCGCCAAGAGACCCAGTACTTC. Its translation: CASSLKSPRQETQYF.

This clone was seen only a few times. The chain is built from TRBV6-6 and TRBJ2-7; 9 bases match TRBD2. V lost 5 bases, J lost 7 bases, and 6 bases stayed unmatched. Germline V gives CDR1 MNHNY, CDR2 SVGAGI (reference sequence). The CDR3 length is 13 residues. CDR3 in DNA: TGTGCCAGCAGTCTGCTAGCGGGGCAAGAGCAGTACGTC. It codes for CASSLLAGQEQYV.

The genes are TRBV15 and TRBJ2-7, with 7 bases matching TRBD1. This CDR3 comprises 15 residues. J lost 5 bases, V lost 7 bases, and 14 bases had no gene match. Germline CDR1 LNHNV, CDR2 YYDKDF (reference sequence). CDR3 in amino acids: CATKGTGTVSDEQYF. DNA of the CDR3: TGTGCCACCAAAGGAACCGGGACAGTCTCTGACGAGCAGTACTTC.

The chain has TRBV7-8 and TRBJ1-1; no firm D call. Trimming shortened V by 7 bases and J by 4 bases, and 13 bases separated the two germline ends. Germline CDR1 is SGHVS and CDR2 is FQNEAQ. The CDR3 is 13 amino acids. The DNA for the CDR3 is TGTGCCAGCAACATATTGGGGAGCACTGAAGCTTTCTTT. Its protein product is CASNILGSTEAFF.

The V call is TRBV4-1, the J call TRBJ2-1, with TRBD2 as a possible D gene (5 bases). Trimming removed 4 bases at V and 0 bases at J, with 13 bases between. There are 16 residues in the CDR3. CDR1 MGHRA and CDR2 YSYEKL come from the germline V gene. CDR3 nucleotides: TGCGCCAGCAGCCGCGACGTGGGGAGCTCCTACAATGAGCAGTTCTTC. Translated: CASSRDVGSSYNEQFF.

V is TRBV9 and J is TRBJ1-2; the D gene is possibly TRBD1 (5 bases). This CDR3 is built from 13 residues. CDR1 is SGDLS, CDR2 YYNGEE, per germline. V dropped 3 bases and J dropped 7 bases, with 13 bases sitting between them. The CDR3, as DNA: TGTGCCAGCAGCGGGCAGGGTCAACCTGGCTACACCTTC. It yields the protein CASSGQGQPGYTF. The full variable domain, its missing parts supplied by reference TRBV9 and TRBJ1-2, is DSGVTQTPKHLITATGQRVTLRCSPRSGDLSVYWYQQSLDQGLQFLIQYYNGEERAKGNILERFSAQQFPDLHSELNLSSLELGDSALYFCASSGQGQPGYTFGSGTRLTVV.

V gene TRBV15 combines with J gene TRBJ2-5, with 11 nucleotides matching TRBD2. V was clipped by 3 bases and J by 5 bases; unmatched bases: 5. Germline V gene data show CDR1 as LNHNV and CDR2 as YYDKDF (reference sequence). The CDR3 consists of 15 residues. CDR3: CATSRDPSGGETQYF. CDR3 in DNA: TGTGCCACCAGCAGGGACCCTAGCGGGGGGGAGACCCAGTACTTC.

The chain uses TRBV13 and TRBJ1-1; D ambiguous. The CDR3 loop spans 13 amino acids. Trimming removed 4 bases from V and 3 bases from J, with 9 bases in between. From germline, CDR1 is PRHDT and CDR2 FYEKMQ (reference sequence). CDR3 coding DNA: TGTGCCAGCAGCTCGGACGTGGACACTGAAGCTTTCTTT. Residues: CASSSDVDTEAFF.

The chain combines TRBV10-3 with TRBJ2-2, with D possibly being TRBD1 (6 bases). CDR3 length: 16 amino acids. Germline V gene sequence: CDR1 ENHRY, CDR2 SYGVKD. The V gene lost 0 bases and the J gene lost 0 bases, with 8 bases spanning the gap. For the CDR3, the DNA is TGTGCCATCAGTGAGTCCGGGACAACGAACACCGGGGAGCTGTTTTTT. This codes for CAISESGTTNTGELFF.

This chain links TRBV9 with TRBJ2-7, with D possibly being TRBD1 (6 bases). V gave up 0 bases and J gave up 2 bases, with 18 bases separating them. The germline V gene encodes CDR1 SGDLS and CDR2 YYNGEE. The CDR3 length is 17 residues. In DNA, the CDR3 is TGTGCCAGCAGCGTAGGGGGGAACAGGGCCCCTCCCTACGAGCAGTACTTC. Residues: CASSVGGNRAPPYEQYF.

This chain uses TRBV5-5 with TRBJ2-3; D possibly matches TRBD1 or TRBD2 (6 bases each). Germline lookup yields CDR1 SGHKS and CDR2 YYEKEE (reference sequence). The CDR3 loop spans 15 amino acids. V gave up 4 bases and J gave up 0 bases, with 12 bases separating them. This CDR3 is CASSRGTLSTDTQYF. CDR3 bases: TGTGCCAGCAGCCGGGGGACACTCAGCACAGATACGCAGTATTTT.

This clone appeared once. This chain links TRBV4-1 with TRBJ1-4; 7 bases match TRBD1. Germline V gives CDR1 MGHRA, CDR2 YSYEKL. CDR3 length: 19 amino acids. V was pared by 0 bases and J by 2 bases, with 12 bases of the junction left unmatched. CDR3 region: CASSQDPGTGEVTNEKLFF. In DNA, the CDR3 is TGCGCCAGCAGCCAAGATCCAGGCACAGGGGAAGTCACTAATGAAAAACTGTTTTTT.

CDR3 nucleotides: TGTGCCAGCCGCTGGGGGCCCGGGGAGCTGTTTTTT. It encodes CASRWGPGELFF. The genes are TRBV12-3 or TRBV12-4 and TRBJ2-2; D is perhaps TRBD1 (6 bases). Between the trimmed V and J ends, which lost 8 bases and 6 bases, there was a span of 10 bases. The CDR3 spans 12 residues.

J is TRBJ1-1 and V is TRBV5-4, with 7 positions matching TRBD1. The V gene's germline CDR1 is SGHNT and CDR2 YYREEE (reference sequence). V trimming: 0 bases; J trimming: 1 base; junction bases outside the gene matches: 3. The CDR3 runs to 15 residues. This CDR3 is CASSLGGQPNTEAFF. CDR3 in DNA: TGTGCCAGCAGCTTGGGGGGACAGCCGAACACTGAAGCTTTCTTT. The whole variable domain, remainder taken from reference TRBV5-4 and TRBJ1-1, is ETGVTQSPTHLIKTRGQQVTLRCSSQSGHNTVSWYQQALGQGPQFIFQYYREEENGRGNFPPRFSGLQFPNYSSELNVNALELDDSALYLCASSLGGQPNTEAFFGQGTRLTVV.

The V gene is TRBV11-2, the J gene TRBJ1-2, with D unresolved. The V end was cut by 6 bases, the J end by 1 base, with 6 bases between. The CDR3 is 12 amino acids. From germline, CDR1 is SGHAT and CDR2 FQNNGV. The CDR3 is CASSLNNYGYTF. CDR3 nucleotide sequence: TGTGCCAGCAGTCTAAATAACTATGGCTACACCTTC.

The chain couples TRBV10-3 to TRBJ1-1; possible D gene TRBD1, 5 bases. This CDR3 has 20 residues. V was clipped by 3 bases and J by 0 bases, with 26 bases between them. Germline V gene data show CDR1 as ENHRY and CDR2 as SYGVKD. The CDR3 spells CAISDIIWGTLLLLNTEAFF. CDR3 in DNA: TGTGCCATCAGTGATATAATTTGGGGGACGCTTCTCCTTTTGAACACTGAAGCTTTCTTT.

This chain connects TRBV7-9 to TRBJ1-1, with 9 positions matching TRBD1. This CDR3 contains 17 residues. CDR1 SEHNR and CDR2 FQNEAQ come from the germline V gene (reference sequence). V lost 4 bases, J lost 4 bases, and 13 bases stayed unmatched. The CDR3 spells CASSSVPGQGSGTEAFF. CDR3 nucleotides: TGTGCCAGCAGCTCTGTCCCGGGACAGGGTTCAGGCACTGAAGCTTTCTTT. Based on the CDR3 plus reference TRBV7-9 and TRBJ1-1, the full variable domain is DTGVSQNPRHKITKRGQNVTFRCDPISEHNRLYWYRQTLGQGPEFLTYFQNEAQLEKSRLLSDRFSAERPKGSFSTLEIQRTEQGDSAMYLCASSSVPGQGSGTEAFFGQGTRLTVV.

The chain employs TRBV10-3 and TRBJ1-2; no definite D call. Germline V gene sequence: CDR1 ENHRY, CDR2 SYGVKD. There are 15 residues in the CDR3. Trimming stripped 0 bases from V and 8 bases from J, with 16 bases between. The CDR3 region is CAISESVRSGWGYTF. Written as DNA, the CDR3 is TGTGCCATCAGTGAGTCAGTCAGGTCTGGATGGGGCTACACCTTC.

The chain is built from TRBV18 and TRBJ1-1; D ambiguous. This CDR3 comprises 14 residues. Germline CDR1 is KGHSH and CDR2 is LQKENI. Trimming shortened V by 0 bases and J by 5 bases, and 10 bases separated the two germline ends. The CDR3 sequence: CASSPPLPGTEAFF. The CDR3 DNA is TGTGCCAGCTCACCACCCCTCCCCGGGACTGAAGCTTTCTTT.

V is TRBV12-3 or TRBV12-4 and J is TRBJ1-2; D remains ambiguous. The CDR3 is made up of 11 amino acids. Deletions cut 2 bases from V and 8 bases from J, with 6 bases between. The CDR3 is CASSLREGYTF. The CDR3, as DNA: TGTGCCAGCAGTTTAAGGGAAGGCTACACCTTC.

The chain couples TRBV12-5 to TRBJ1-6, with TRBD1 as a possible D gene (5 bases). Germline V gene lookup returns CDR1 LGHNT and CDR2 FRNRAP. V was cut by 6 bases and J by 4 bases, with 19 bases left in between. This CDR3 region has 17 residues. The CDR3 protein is CASGLFTRQIYNSPLHF. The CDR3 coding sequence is TGTGCTAGTGGCCTCTTCACCCGACAGATTTATAATTCACCCCTCCACTTT.

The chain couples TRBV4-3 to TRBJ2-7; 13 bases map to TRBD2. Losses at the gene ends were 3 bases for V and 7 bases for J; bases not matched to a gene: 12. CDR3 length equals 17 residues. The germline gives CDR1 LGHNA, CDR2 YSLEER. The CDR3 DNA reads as TGCGCCAGCAGCCAGGCTACGGGGACTAGCGGGGCTGGGGAGCAGTACTTC. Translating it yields CASSQATGTSGAGEQYF.

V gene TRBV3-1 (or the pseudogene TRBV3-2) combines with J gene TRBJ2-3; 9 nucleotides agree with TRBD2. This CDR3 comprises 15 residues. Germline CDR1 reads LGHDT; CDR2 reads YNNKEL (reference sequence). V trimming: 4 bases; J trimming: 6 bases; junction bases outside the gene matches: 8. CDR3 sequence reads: CASSPLAGARDTQYF. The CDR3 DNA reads TGTGCCAGCAGCCCGTTAGCGGGGGCGAGGGATACGCAGTATTTT.

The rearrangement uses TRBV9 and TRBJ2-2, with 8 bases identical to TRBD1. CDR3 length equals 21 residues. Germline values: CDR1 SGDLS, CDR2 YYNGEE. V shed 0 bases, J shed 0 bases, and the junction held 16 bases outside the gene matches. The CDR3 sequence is CASSVVSIIMTGDTNTGELFF. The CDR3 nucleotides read TGTGCCAGCAGCGTAGTTAGTATTATCATGACAGGGGATACGAACACCGGGGAGCTGTTTTTT.

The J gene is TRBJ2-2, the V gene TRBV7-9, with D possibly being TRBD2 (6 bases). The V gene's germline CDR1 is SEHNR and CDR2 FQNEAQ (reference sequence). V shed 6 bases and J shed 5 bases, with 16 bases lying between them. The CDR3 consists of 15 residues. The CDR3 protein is CASRRDSLGTGELFF. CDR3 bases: TGTGCCAGCAGACGGGACTCCCTAGGGACCGGGGAGCTGTTTTTT.